What follows describes a single T cell receptor (beta chain). How the authors handled the data: Amplification from reference gene primers served as the basis for estimated nucleated cell counts. TCRdb keeps only in-frame clones here, not all; method: immunoSEQ multiplex PCR. Clone size and V and J calls were adopted from that table, with D and trimming inferred from the DNA. The sample has about 89,000 clones, 60% to 85% seen once. The record originates from a study of blood T cell repertoires in COVID-19. Study-level background: Collection of acute and convalescent COVID-19 samples took place in the United States, Italy and Spain. The analysed material was cDNA or gDNA that came from T cells, B-cell-depleted T cells, or PBMCs.

Sequencing was performed on peripheral blood. The TCR was taken from a human donor in a cohort sampled during active COVID-19.

The CDR3 here is CASTAEGISLAKNIQYF. DNA for the CDR3: TGTGCCAGCACGGCAGAGGGTATATCGCTAGCCAAAAACATTCAGTACTTC. The chain employs TRBV2 and TRBJ2-4; the D gene is possibly TRBD2 (5 bases). V was cut by 7 bases and J by 0 bases, with 19 bases left in between. The germline V gene has CDR1 SNHLY and CDR2 FYNNEI. This CDR3 is 17 amino acids long. Looking up the rest from reference TRBV2 and TRBJ2-4 gives the full variable domain: EPEVTQTPSHQVTQMGQEVILRCVPISNHLYFYWYRQILGQKVEFLVSFYNNEISEKSEIFDDQFSVERPDGSNFTLKIRSTKLEDSAMYFCASTAEGISLAKNIQYFGAGTRLSVL.